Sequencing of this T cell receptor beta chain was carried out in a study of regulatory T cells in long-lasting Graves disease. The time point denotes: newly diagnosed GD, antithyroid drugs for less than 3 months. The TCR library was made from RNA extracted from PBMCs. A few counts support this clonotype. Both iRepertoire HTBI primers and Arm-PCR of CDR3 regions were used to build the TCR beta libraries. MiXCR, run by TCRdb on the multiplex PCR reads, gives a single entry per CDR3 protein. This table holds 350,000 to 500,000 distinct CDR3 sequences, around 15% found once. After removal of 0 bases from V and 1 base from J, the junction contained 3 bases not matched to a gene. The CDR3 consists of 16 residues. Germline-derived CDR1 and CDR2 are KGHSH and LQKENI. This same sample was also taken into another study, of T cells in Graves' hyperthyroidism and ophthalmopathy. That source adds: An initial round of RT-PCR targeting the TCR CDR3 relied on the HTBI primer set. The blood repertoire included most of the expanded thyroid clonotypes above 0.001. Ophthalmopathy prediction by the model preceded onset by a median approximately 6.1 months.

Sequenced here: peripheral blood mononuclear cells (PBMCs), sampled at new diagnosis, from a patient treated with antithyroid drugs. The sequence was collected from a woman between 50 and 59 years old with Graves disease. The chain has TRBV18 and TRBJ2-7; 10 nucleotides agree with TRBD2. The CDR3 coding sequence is TGTGCCAGCTCACCACCTAGCGGGAGGCAGTCCTACGAGCAGTACTTC. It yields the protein CASSPPSGRQSYEQYF.